The T cell receptor beta chain under discussion was sequenced for a study of blood T cell repertoires in COVID-19 (TCRdb year 2020). For the wider study: Collaborator samples came from the United States, Italy and Spain and covered acute and convalescent phases of COVID-19. The material from the prospective study consisted of cDNA or gDNA derived from T cells, B-cell-depleted T cells, or PBMCs. Deeply sampled blood TCRbeta repertoires from subjects exposed to, actively infected with, or recovered from COVID-19 were included in the dataset. The repertoires were released in a freely available public database meant as a resource for research on the immune response to SARS-CoV-2. The samples were drawn from the first 160 participants of the ongoing ImmuneRACE study and from some 1,300 subjects provided by 6 global collaborators. Nearly every sample came with metadata listing a de-identified subject ID, COVID-19 status, age in years and sex. HLA class I and class II types, where available, came from metadata supplied by the sample provider rather than from assay-based typing. Study-level results and caveats: How much clinical and demographic metadata was included differed by source and by participant, and the metadata was provided uncurated.

TCRbeta CDR3 regions were amplified from genomic DNA using the immunoSEQ Assay, a bias-controlled multiplex PCR. The published analysis was carried out like this. Nucleated cell counts per sample were estimated from amplification of reference gene primers within the assay. To quantify the absolute abundance of each unique TCRbeta CDR3 rearrangement, sequence reads were collapsed and filtered. Productive Simpson clonality was computed per sample as the square root of Simpson's diversity index over productive rearrangements. TCRdb provides this immuneACCESS table in a form limited to in-frame rearrangements. Some clones are lacking; in checked studies, under half of them reflect an unresolved V gene, and why the rest are absent is not known. Clonal size and the V and J genes are those of that table, whereas D and trimming came from the DNA. The sample table lists about 200,000 clones, about 88% of them with a count of one. About 6.8% of the sample belongs to the ten largest clones.

Its CDR3 holds 15 amino acids, cysteine through phenylalanine. Of all the DNA, just the CDR3 is kept, 45 bases in frame from base 1. V is cut by 5 bases and J by 8 bases, and the space between the germline ends is 21 bases. Per the germline V gene (reference sequence), MNHEY is the CDR1 and SMNVEV is the CDR2. In regard to this clone: Its binding antigen is unknown. No per-base quality is available; no much larger clone lies one base away.

A second Seattle source provided samples from volunteer blood donors who had recovered from COVID-19. Each collaborating institution followed its own protocols to collect whole blood in K2EDTA tubes. For TCRbeta analysis, collaborators shipped samples as frozen whole blood, isolated PBMCs, or DNA extracted from either of those sample types. The clonotype originates from a woman in her forties who had recovered from COVID-19. Sequencing was done on a sample of peripheral blood. The rearranged chain carries TRBV27 and TRBJ1-2; the D gene is perhaps TRBD1, from 6 matching bases. The DNA reads as follows: TGTGCCAGCAGTCCCGTCGCGGCAGGGGCGGAAGGCTACACCTTC. Translated, it reads CASSPVAAGAEGYTF.